The next 26 T cell receptor beta chains were all read from a single sample in a study of spatial heterogeneity in lung cancer. TCRdb reprocessed the 5' RACE reads with MiXCR, giving one entry per CDR3 protein. In the table there are some 40,000 distinct CDR3 sequences, 5.2% of which are singletons. The time point here: sample taken at primary tumor resection. Frozen PBMC, nontumor lung or tumor provided whole RNA, which was sequenced unsorted. The sequenced sample was PBMCs, obtained at surgery. The receptors shown here come from a female donor with early-stage non-small cell lung cancer.

This clonotype was recorded at least ten times. The chain couples TRBV20-1 to TRBJ2-3; 12 bases align to TRBD2. J lost 6 bases, V lost 2 bases, and 6 bases had no gene match. This CDR3 has 15 residues. Looked up from germline, CDR1 is DFQATT and CDR2 is SNEGSKA (reference sequence). As DNA, the CDR3 is TGCAGTGCTAGACTAGCGGGGGGGCCTGGGGATACGCAGTATTTT. This gives the protein CSARLAGGPGDTQYF.

This clonotype was detected only a few times. The chain uses TRBV19 and TRBJ1-4; D ambiguous. Germline V gives CDR1 LNHDA, CDR2 SQIVND (reference sequence). This CDR3 is 11 amino acids long. V gave up 5 bases and J gave up 10 bases, with 8 bases separating them. CDR3 region: CASSDSSKLFF. Here the CDR3 DNA reads TGTGCCAGTAGTGATAGTTCAAAACTGTTTTTT.

This clonotype was observed at least ten times. This chain connects TRBV14 to TRBJ1-6; no firm D call. This CDR3 region has 14 residues. V was cut by 0 bases and J by 7 bases, with 7 bases left in between. Germline V lookup: CDR1 SGHDN, CDR2 FVKESK. The DNA for the CDR3 is TGTGCCAGCAGCCAAGATACCACGAATTCACCCCTCCACTTT. It translates to CASSQDTTNSPLHF.

This clonotype was recorded at least ten times. The rearrangement links TRBV2 to TRBJ2-2; 10 bases align to TRBD1. Trimming at V came to 6 bases and at J to 15 bases, leaving 16 bases not matched to a gene. Germline CDR1 reads SNHLY; CDR2 reads FYNNEI. CDR3 length equals 15 residues. The CDR3 nucleotides read TGTGCCAGCAGGGGGGACAGGGGCGTTCGAGGACAGTTGTTTTTT. Amino acid sequence: CASRGDRGVRGQLFF.

This clonotype was recorded at least ten times. The chain couples TRBV20-1 to TRBJ2-7, with 9 nucleotides matching TRBD2. V was clipped by 0 bases and J by 4 bases; unmatched bases: 10. CDR3 size: 16 residues. Germline CDR1 is DFQATT and CDR2 is SNEGSKA (reference sequence). CDR3 amino acids: CSARDPELAGLYEQYF. In nucleotides, the CDR3 is TGCAGTGCTAGAGACCCCGAACTAGCGGGCCTTTACGAGCAGTACTTC.

A few counts support this clonotype. This chain's CDR3 is CASSFLGAEGEAFF. In DNA, the CDR3 is TGTGCCAGCTCTTTCTTGGGGGCGGAGGGTGAAGCTTTCTTT. The chain is built from TRBV5-6 and TRBJ1-1; D may be TRBD1 (6 bases). The CDR3 is made up of 14 amino acids. Deletions cut 7 bases from V and 7 bases from J, with 20 bases between. CDR1 is SGHDT and CDR2 is YYEEEE in the germline V gene.

In this sample, this clonotype turned up many times. The J gene is TRBJ2-7, the V gene TRBV20-1; D may be TRBD2 (6 bases). Trimming stripped 0 bases from V and 2 bases from J, with 17 bases between. The CDR3 sequence is 16 residues long. Germline V lookup: CDR1 DFQATT, CDR2 SNEGSKA (reference sequence). This chain's CDR3 is CSARDWGGPGAYEQYF. In DNA, the CDR3 is TGCAGTGCTAGAGATTGGGGAGGACCAGGTGCCTACGAGCAGTACTTC.

This clonotype was found many times. The chain employs TRBV28 and TRBJ2-2; 9 positions agree with TRBD2. V dropped 5 bases and J dropped 4; count of bases not matched to a gene: 8. Germline loops: CDR1 MDHEN, CDR2 SYDVKM. This CDR3 has 16 amino acids. The CDR3 loop is CASSGVAGDPTGELFF. The CDR3 DNA reads as TGTGCCAGCAGTGGAGTAGCGGGGGACCCCACCGGGGAGCTGTTTTTT.

This clonotype was seen repeatedly, ten times or more. The chain is built from TRBV7-6 and TRBJ2-1, with 9 nucleotides matching TRBD1. V shed 5 bases and J 10 bases; nucleotides not matched to a gene: 27. Germline V gene lookup returns CDR1 SGHVS and CDR2 FNYEAQ. This CDR3 is built from 20 residues. The DNA for the CDR3 is TGTGCCAGCAGCGCAACTCCCGGTGGGACAGGGATAGGCTTTGTCAGAGAGCAGTTCTTC. Translated: CASSATPGGTGIGFVREQFF.

This clonotype was detected many times. The rearrangement uses TRBV18 and TRBJ2-3; a possible D gene is TRBD1 (5 bases). V gave up 6 bases and J gave up 4 bases, with 8 bases separating them. The CDR3 spans 12 residues. Germline V CDR1 and CDR2: KGHSH, LQKENI. CDR3 coding DNA: TGTGCCAGCTCCCCAGGGTCAGATACGCAGTATTTT. It encodes CASSPGSDTQYF.

This clonotype was picked up many times. The rearrangement joins TRBV3-1 to TRBJ1-2, with D unclear. This CDR3 is built from 14 residues. Germline CDR1 LGHDT, CDR2 YNNKEL (reference sequence). Trimming took 1 base from V and 7 from J, leaving 13 bases between them. The CDR3 spells CASSQVPQAIGYTF. In DNA, the CDR3 is TGTGCCAGCAGCCAAGTGCCACAAGCGATTGGCTACACCTTC.

The J gene is TRBJ2-1, the V gene TRBV3-1, with 13 bases lining up with TRBD2. V lost 2 bases, J lost 14 bases, and 6 bases stayed unmatched. The CDR3 covers 14 residues. Looked up from germline, CDR1 is LGHDT and CDR2 is YNNKEL (reference sequence). CDR3 DNA: TGTGCCAGCAGCCAAACGACTAGCGGGGGGCCCGAGTTCTTC. The encoded protein is CASSQTTSGGPEFF.

The rearrangement joins TRBV6-2 or TRBV6-3 to TRBJ2-1; 10 bases are a match to TRBD2. J was trimmed by 4 bases and V by 0 bases; bases with no gene match: 6. The CDR3 runs to 17 residues. CDR1 and CDR2 from the germline V gene are MNHEY and SVGEGT. CDR3 region: CASSYSPSGGLYNEQFF. The CDR3 bases are TGTGCCAGCAGTTACTCCCCTAGCGGGGGTTTGTACAATGAGCAGTTCTTC.

This clonotype was seen ten or more times. The chain uses TRBV29-1 and TRBJ1-2; tentative D call: TRBD1 (6 bases). This CDR3 spans 15 amino acids. V was trimmed by 3 bases and J by 7 bases, leaving 21 bases between them. Germline V lookup: CDR1 SQVTM, CDR2 ANQGSEA. CDR3: CSVDVGGPPSSGYTF. In nucleotides, the CDR3 is TGCAGCGTTGATGTCGGGGGGCCCCCCTCCTCTGGCTACACCTTC.

A single count supports this clonotype. This clone may be a read error of a much larger clone one base away. V is TRBV7-6 and J is TRBJ1-5; D gene uncertain. The V and J ends lost 5 bases and 7 bases respectively, with 12 bases between them. Germline values: CDR1 SGHVS, CDR2 FNYEAQ. The CDR3 is made up of 13 amino acids. As DNA, the CDR3 is TGTGCCAGCAGCCCAAGGAAGAAACAGCCCCAGCATTTT. This gives the protein CASSPRKKQPQHF.

This clonotype was picked up many times. CDR3 bases: TGTGCCAGCAGCCCGTGGACAGGGTTTAACGATTCACCCCTCCACTTT. Amino acid sequence: CASSPWTGFNDSPLHF. This sequence joins TRBV3-1 and TRBJ1-6; 8 bases map to TRBD1. This CDR3 has 16 residues. With 4 bases clipped from V and 8 bases from J, the junction kept 10 bases outside the gene matches. Looked up from germline, CDR1 is LGHDT and CDR2 is YNNKEL (reference sequence).

Ten or more counts support this clonotype. The chain links TRBV12-3 or TRBV12-4 to TRBJ1-2; no reliable D call. The V and J ends lost 5 bases and 4 bases respectively, with 14 bases between them. The CDR3 is made up of 14 amino acids. CDR3 sequence: CASSPRSIGYGYTF. The DNA of the CDR3 is TGTGCCAGCAGTCCCAGGAGTATCGGCTATGGCTACACCTTC.

This clonotype was detected a few times. The V and J genes are TRBV28 and TRBJ2-3, with 8 positions matching TRBD2. Germline assignment: CDR1 MDHEN and CDR2 SYDVKM. Losses at the gene ends were 4 bases for V and 3 bases for J; bases not matched to a gene: 12. The CDR3 runs to 17 residues. CDR3 DNA sequence: TGTGCCAGCAGTTCTCCCCTTCTAGCGGGTGGTACAGATACGCAGTATTTT. Residues: CASSSPLLAGGTDTQYF.

This clonotype was seen repeatedly, ten times or more. The V gene is TRBV23-1, the J gene TRBJ2-2; TRBD1 might be the D (5 bases). TRBV23-1 is treated as an ORF (open reading frame) with a function not yet certain. Between the trimmed V and J ends, which lost 6 bases and 1 base, there was a span of 9 bases. The CDR3 runs 14 residues. The CDR3 sequence is CASSQDKNTGELFF. Here the CDR3 DNA reads TGCGCCAGCAGCCAGGACAAGAACACCGGGGAGCTGTTTTTT.

This clonotype was counted ten times or more. The chain is built from TRBV12-3 or TRBV12-4 and TRBJ1-2, with a tentative D call TRBD1 (5 bases). This CDR3 is 14 amino acids long. Trimming removed 4 bases at V and 6 bases at J, with 15 bases between. CDR3 nucleotides: TGTGCCAGCAGTTCCAGGCTCGAAGGGGATGGCTACACCTTC. It encodes CASSSRLEGDGYTF.

There are many counts of this clonotype. The chain recombines TRBV27 with TRBJ2-2; a weak D match, TRBD2 (5 bases). V gave up 8 bases and J gave up 4 bases, with 8 bases separating them. The CDR3 runs 12 residues. CDR1 MNHEY and CDR2 SMNVEV come from the germline V gene (reference sequence). CDR3 amino acids: CASARATGELFF. DNA for the CDR3: TGTGCCAGCGCGAGGGCCACCGGGGAGCTGTTTTTT.

The rearrangement joins TRBV2 to TRBJ1-5; D not certain. Germline V gives CDR1 SNHLY, CDR2 FYNNEI. The V end was cut by 3 bases, the J end by 5 bases, with 8 bases between. The CDR3 loop spans 13 amino acids. This CDR3 reads CASSDWTDQPQHF. CDR3 nucleotide sequence: TGTGCCAGCAGTGATTGGACGGATCAGCCCCAGCATTTT.

In this sample, this clonotype turned up once. A much larger clone sits a single nucleotide away, making a read error possible. This sequence joins TRBV7-2 and TRBJ2-4; TRBD2 is a possible D gene (6 bases). This CDR3 contains 17 residues. Germline lookup yields CDR1 SGHTA and CDR2 FQGNSA. As DNA, the CDR3 is TGTGCCAGCAGCTTAGTCTGGGAGCGGGTAGCCAAAAACATTCAGCACTTC. It encodes CASSLVWERVAKNIQHF.

This clonotype was detected only a few times. For the CDR3, the DNA is TGTGCCAGCAGCTTCGGTAGAGTGGGGGCCCTCCTCCGCAATGAGCAGTTCTTC. Translating gives CASSFGRVGALLRNEQFF. V usage is TRBV5-6 and J usage is TRBJ2-1; possibly TRBD1 for D (6 bases). Per germline, CDR1 SGHDT and CDR2 YYEEEE. The CDR3 sequence is 18 residues long. V was trimmed by 2 bases and J by 6 bases, leaving 24 bases between them. The full variable domain, in which reference TRBV5-6 and TRBJ2-1 provide the parts outside the CDR3, is DAGVTQSPTHLIKTRGQQVTLRCSPKSGHDTVSWYQQALGQGPQFIFQYYEEEERQRGNFPDRFSGHQFPNYSSELNVNALLLGDSALYLCASSFGRVGALLRNEQFFGPGTRLTVL.

A single count supports this clonotype. This may come from a read error, since a much larger clone is one base off. The J gene is TRBJ1-1, the V gene TRBV5-5; TRBD1 matches 10 bases. The CDR3 has 14 residues. In germline, CDR1 is SGHKS, CDR2 YYEKEE (reference sequence). The CDR3 DNA sequence: TGTGACAGCACGACAGGGGGCATGAACACTGAAGCTTTCTTT. It is translated as CDSTTGGMNTEAFF.

The sample holds a few counts of this clonotype. CDR3 protein: CASSTGGTTDTQYF. The CDR3 DNA follows: TGCGCCAGCTCGACAGGGGGGACGACAGATACGCAGTATTTT. V gene TRBV4-1 combines with J gene TRBJ2-3, with 9 bases that match TRBD1. The CDR3 extends over 14 amino acids. V lost 8 bases, J lost 3 bases, and 6 bases stayed unmatched. CDR1 is MGHRA and CDR2 is YSYEKL in the germline V gene.